This is a list of T cell receptor beta chains from one sample in a study of blood T cell repertoires in COVID-19. Data came from immunoSEQ multiplex PCR; TCRdb stores just in-frame clones and leaves some out. The table includes 100,000 to 110,000 clones, over 75% detected once. Sequenced input: peripheral blood. The receptors were sampled from a human donor in a cohort sampled during active COVID-19. CDR3s include the opening cysteine and the closing phenylalanine or tryptophan. D genes are given only for firm matches. Not every row has a clone size; where given, it reads once, few, many or a size class.

j_call: TRBJ2-1
v_call: TRBV2
clone_size: .
d_call: .
cdr3_nt: TGTGCCAGCAGTACTCAGGGGACTAATTACAATGAGCAGTTCTTC
cdr3_aa: CASSTQGTNYNEQFF

j_call: TRBJ1-2
v_call: TRBV5-1
clone_size: .
d_call: TRBD1
cdr3_nt: TGCGCCAGCAGCGTGGGACAGAGTAGTCCCCACGGCTACACCTTC
cdr3_aa: CASSVGQSSPHGYTF

j_call: TRBJ2-1
v_call: TRBV19
clone_size: .
d_call: TRBD2
cdr3_nt: TGTGCCAGTAGGGGACGGGGGGGCCTGGATGAGCAGTTCTTC
cdr3_aa: CASRGRGGLDEQFF

j_call: TRBJ2-7
v_call: TRBV2
clone_size: .
d_call: TRBD2
cdr3_nt: TGTGCCAGCAGCCTAGCGGGGTCGAAAGGGGAGCAGTACTTC
cdr3_aa: CASSLAGSKGEQYF

j_call: TRBJ1-5
v_call: TRBV2
clone_size: .
d_call: TRBD1
cdr3_nt: TGTGCCAGCAGTTTCGGACAGGGGGCTAGACAGCCCCAGCATTTT
cdr3_aa: CASSFGQGARQPQHF

j_call: TRBJ2-1
v_call: TRBV6-2/TRBV6-3
clone_size: .
d_call: TRBD1
cdr3_nt: TGTGCCAGCAGTTTAGTAGGGACAGGGAAAGGTCTAGCGGCCAATGAGCAGTTCTTC
cdr3_aa: CASSLVGTGKGLAANEQFF

j_call: TRBJ1-1
v_call: TRBV6-6
clone_size: .
d_call: TRBD1
cdr3_nt: TGTGCCAGCAGTTCTTCCGACAGGGCTACTGAAGCTTTCTTT
cdr3_aa: CASSSSDRATEAFF

j_call: TRBJ2-3
v_call: TRBV9
clone_size: .
d_call: .
cdr3_nt: TGTGCCAGCAGCGCCGCTAGCGTCGGCACAGATACGCAGTATTTT
cdr3_aa: CASSAASVGTDTQYF

j_call: TRBJ2-3
v_call: TRBV30
clone_size: .
d_call: TRBD1
cdr3_nt: TGTGCCTGGAGAAGGGACAGGGTGACAGATACGCAGTATTTT
cdr3_aa: CAWRRDRVTDTQYF

j_call: TRBJ2-6
v_call: TRBV18
clone_size: .
d_call: .
cdr3_nt: TGTGCCAGCTCACCAACAGGGCTTACTCTCTCTGGGGCCAACGTCCTGACTTTC
cdr3_aa: CASSPTGLTLSGANVLTF

j_call: TRBJ2-7
v_call: TRBV6-2/TRBV6-3
clone_size: .
d_call: .
cdr3_nt: TGTGCCAGCAGTTATGGTCTACGGGAGAAATACTTC
cdr3_aa: CASSYGLREKYF

j_call: TRBJ1-4
v_call: TRBV3-1/TRBV3-2
clone_size: .
d_call: .
cdr3_nt: TGTGCCAGCAGCCAAGAAAGGAGTACTGGAAAACTGTTTTTT
cdr3_aa: CASSQERSTGKLFF

j_call: TRBJ2-7
v_call: TRBV2
clone_size: .
d_call: TRBD2
cdr3_nt: TGTGCCAGCAGAGCGGGACTAGCGGGACTAGGTGTTGAGCAGTACTTC
cdr3_aa: CASRAGLAGLGVEQYF

j_call: TRBJ2-7
v_call: TRBV13
clone_size: .
d_call: .
cdr3_nt: TGTGCCAGCAGCCAGACTCAATCGAACGGCTACGAGCAGTACTTC
cdr3_aa: CASSQTQSNGYEQYF

j_call: TRBJ1-2
v_call: TRBV30
clone_size: once
d_call: .
cdr3_nt: TGTGCCTGGAGTAAGAGTGTCTATGGCTACACCTTC
cdr3_aa: CAWSKSVYGYTF

j_call: TRBJ2-2
v_call: TRBV18
clone_size: .
d_call: TRBD2
cdr3_nt: TGTGCCAGCAAAAGGACTAGCGGGGCGTCCCTTACCGGGGAGCTGTTTTTT
cdr3_aa: CASKRTSGASLTGELFF

j_call: TRBJ2-5
v_call: TRBV18
clone_size: .
d_call: .
cdr3_nt: TGTGCCAGCTCACAAGTACAGCAAGAGACCCAGTACTTC
cdr3_aa: CASSQVQQETQYF

j_call: TRBJ1-2
v_call: TRBV27
clone_size: .
d_call: TRBD1
cdr3_nt: TGTGCCAGCAGTTTATTTTCGGGCAGGGGGAAAGGCTACACCTTC
cdr3_aa: CASSLFSGRGKGYTF

j_call: TRBJ2-1
v_call: TRBV24-1
clone_size: .
d_call: .
cdr3_nt: TGTGCCACCCGAGACAGCTACAATGAGCAGTTCTTC
cdr3_aa: CATRDSYNEQFF

j_call: TRBJ2-2
v_call: TRBV2
clone_size: .
d_call: TRBD1
cdr3_nt: TGTGCCAGCAGAGAACAGGGGTCCGGGGAGCTGTTTTTT
cdr3_aa: CASREQGSGELFF

j_call: TRBJ2-1
v_call: TRBV19
clone_size: .
d_call: TRBD2
cdr3_nt: TGTGCCAGTAGTGTTGGCGGGAGCTCCTACAATGAGCAGTTCTTC
cdr3_aa: CASSVGGSSYNEQFF

j_call: TRBJ1-4
v_call: TRBV4-3
clone_size: .
d_call: .
cdr3_nt: TGCGCCAGCAGCCTGTATTGGGGACTTGGAACTAATGAAAAACTGTTTTTT
cdr3_aa: CASSLYWGLGTNEKLFF

j_call: TRBJ1-6
v_call: TRBV4-1
clone_size: .
d_call: .
cdr3_nt: TGCGCCAGCGGACGGGATAATTCAGATTTCCTCCACTTT
cdr3_aa: CASGRDNSDFLHF

j_call: TRBJ2-1
v_call: TRBV7-9
clone_size: .
d_call: TRBD2
cdr3_nt: TGTGCCAGCAGCTTAAGCGGGGCCTACAATGAGCAGTTCTTC
cdr3_aa: CASSLSGAYNEQFF

j_call: TRBJ2-7
v_call: TRBV10-1
clone_size: .
d_call: TRBD2
cdr3_nt: TGCGCCAGCAATTCCGGGGGGGACTACGAGCAGTACTTC
cdr3_aa: CASNSGGDYEQYF

j_call: TRBJ1-6
v_call: TRBV6-5
clone_size: .
d_call: .
cdr3_nt: TGTGCCAGCAGTTACTCTTTCCAGGGTATGGATTCACCCCTCCACTTT
cdr3_aa: CASSYSFQGMDSPLHF

j_call: TRBJ2-1
v_call: TRBV23-1
clone_size: once
d_call: TRBD2
cdr3_nt: TGCGCCAGCAGTCAATCGCGGGGGACTAGATTAACAAATGAGCAGTTCTTC
cdr3_aa: CASSQSRGTRLTNEQFF

j_call: TRBJ1-2
v_call: TRBV6-2/TRBV6-3
clone_size: .
d_call: TRBD1
cdr3_nt: TGTGCCAGCAGCCCGGGACAGGGGCGACTTAACTATGGCTACACCTTC
cdr3_aa: CASSPGQGRLNYGYTF

j_call: TRBJ2-3
v_call: TRBV6-2/TRBV6-3
clone_size: .
d_call: TRBD2
cdr3_nt: TGTGCCAGCAGTACGGGACTAGCGGGGGGATCTAGCACAGATACGCAGTATTTT
cdr3_aa: CASSTGLAGGSSTDTQYF